This is a list of T cell receptor beta chains from one sample in a study of shared clonotypes between healthy human individuals. Sequencing used immunoSEQ multiplex PCR; TCRdb keeps in-frame clones, though not all of them. This sample has about 1,500,000 clones; roughly 96% occur once, and the top ten carry about 1%. The sample was naive CD4+ T cells sorted from blood. All receptors derive from a man aged 30 to 39 in good health. CDR3s include the opening cysteine and the closing phenylalanine or tryptophan. Each record gives: V gene, CDR3 length, clone size, J gene, D gene, CDR3 DNA, CDR3 protein. A D gene is named only where the DNA matches it firmly. The size of a clone is reported for some rows only, either as once, few or many, or as a class for expanded clones.

v_call: TRBV30
cdr3_length: 16
clone_size: NA
j_call: TRBJ1-1
d_call: NA
cdr3_nt: TGTGCCTGGAGTGTATTAGCCGGGATACTGAACACTGAAGCTTTCTTT
cdr3_aa: CAWSVLAGILNTEAFF

v_call: TRBV7-2
cdr3_length: 14
clone_size: NA
j_call: TRBJ1-1
d_call: NA
cdr3_nt: TGTGCCAGCAGACAACAGGGTCTGGCCACTGAAGCTTTCTTT
cdr3_aa: CASRQQGLATEAFF

v_call: TRBV13
cdr3_length: 13
clone_size: NA
j_call: TRBJ2-7
d_call: NA
cdr3_nt: TGTGCCAGCAGCCTCGGGACTTCCTACGAGCAGTACTTC
cdr3_aa: CASSLGTSYEQYF

v_call: TRBV29-1
cdr3_length: 15
clone_size: once
j_call: TRBJ1-4
d_call: TRBD1
cdr3_nt: TGCAGCGTTGAAAACCGACAGGGAGGTTCTGAAAAACTGTTTTTT
cdr3_aa: CSVENRQGGSEKLFF

v_call: TRBV6-1
cdr3_length: 12
clone_size: few
j_call: TRBJ2-2
d_call: NA
cdr3_nt: TGTGCCAGCTTTAGAATGCTAGGGGAGCTGTTTTTT
cdr3_aa: CASFRMLGELFF

v_call: TRBV15
cdr3_length: 14
clone_size: NA
j_call: TRBJ2-7
d_call: NA
cdr3_nt: TGTGCCACCGGCAGAGATCTCGGTCGGGACGAGCAGTACTTC
cdr3_aa: CATGRDLGRDEQYF

v_call: TRBV5-1
cdr3_length: 14
clone_size: NA
j_call: TRBJ2-5
d_call: TRBD2
cdr3_nt: TGCGCCAGCACCTTATTCGGGAGGGAAGAGACCCAGTACTTC
cdr3_aa: CASTLFGREETQYF

v_call: TRBV2
cdr3_length: 18
clone_size: NA
j_call: TRBJ1-5
d_call: NA
cdr3_nt: TGTGCCAGCAGCACTACCCGCTCATGGTACTATAGCAATCAGCCCCAGCATTTT
cdr3_aa: CASSTTRSWYYSNQPQHF

v_call: TRBV28
cdr3_length: 13
clone_size: NA
j_call: TRBJ2-7
d_call: NA
cdr3_nt: TGTGCCAGCAGTGGAACACTCCCCTACGAGCAGTACTTC
cdr3_aa: CASSGTLPYEQYF

v_call: TRBV9
cdr3_length: 15
clone_size: once
j_call: TRBJ2-3
d_call: NA
cdr3_nt: TGTGCCAGCAGCGTTCGTGGAGTGGGGGGCAGTACGCAGTATTTT
cdr3_aa: CASSVRGVGGSTQYF